This T cell receptor beta chain was captured in a study of early T cells in non-severe SARS-CoV-2 infection. The ends were cut back, 5 bases at V and 4 bases at J, with 15 bases in the middle. The germline V gene has CDR1 SEHNR and CDR2 FQNEAQ (reference sequence). This CDR3 contains 15 residues. In this sample, this clonotype turned up many times. Each CDR3 protein is one row after TCRdb ran MiXCR on the 5' RACE reads. The table lists about 17,000 distinct CDR3 sequences, roughly 5.4% of them singletons, with 6% to 7% in the top ten. J is TRBJ1-5 and V is TRBV7-9; D possibly corresponds to TRBD1 (5 bases). The source is an adult who was a healthcare worker with PCR-confirmed SARS-CoV-2 infection or an uninfected control (not recorded which). The specimen was whole blood, collected at baseline. The CDR3 protein is CASSPQGGENQPQHF. The CDR3 DNA follows: TGTGCCAGCAGCCCCCAGGGAGGGGAGAATCAGCCCCAGCATTTT.